These 16 T cell receptor beta chains were all obtained from the same sample, sequenced in a study of cytomegalovirus exposure and HLA in healthy donors. PCR amplification relied on 60 Vbeta primers (plus 13 Jbeta primers). Method: immunoSEQ multiplex PCR; TCRdb's copy keeps in-frame clones and lacks some. The data contain fewer than 150,000 clones, approximately 15% of them singletons. What was sequenced was PBMCs. The receptors here all came from a woman aged 18-35 years in good health and CMV-seronegative.

The genes are TRBV27 and TRBJ2-1, with D perhaps TRBD1 (5 bases). Germline V lookup: CDR1 MNHEY, CDR2 SMNVEV (reference sequence). V was shortened by 2 bases and J by 9 bases, with 8 bases between the two germline ends. CDR3 length equals 12 residues. This CDR3 reads CASSLGALEQFF. CDR3 nucleotide sequence: TGTGCCAGCAGTTTAGGGGCTCTTGAGCAGTTCTTC.

The V and J genes are TRBV6-1 and TRBJ1-5; D not certain. The CDR3 is 17 amino acids. V lost 2 bases and J 0 bases, leaving 14 bases between the germline ends. The germline CDR1 and CDR2 sequences are MNHNS and SASEGT. CDR3 sequence (DNA): TGTGCCAGCAGTGAATGGCGAGGAGATCCTAGCAATCAGCCCCAGCATTTT. Its translation: CASSEWRGDPSNQPQHF.

This clone was seen a few times. The chain carries TRBV5-1 and TRBJ2-5, with TRBD1 identical over 7 bases. Germline lookup yields CDR1 SGHRS and CDR2 YFSETQ. V lost 3 bases to trimming and J lost 2 bases; unmatched junction nucleotides: 10. The CDR3 extends over 16 amino acids. The CDR3 is CASSYFSPGQQETQYF. In nucleotides, the CDR3 is TGCGCCAGCAGCTACTTTTCACCGGGACAGCAAGAGACCCAGTACTTC.

This clone has more than one count but fewer than ten. The chain couples TRBV10-3 to TRBJ2-1; 7 bases line up with TRBD2. With 6 bases clipped from V and 8 bases from J, the junction kept 7 bases outside the gene matches. The CDR3 runs 13 residues. Per germline, CDR1 ENHRY and CDR2 SYGVKD. The DNA for the CDR3 is TGTGCCATCAGGGGAGGGTCGATCGATGAGCAGTTCTTC. Amino acid sequence: CAIRGGSIDEQFF.

The chain uses TRBV4-1 and TRBJ1-4; D is ambiguous. The V gene lost 1 base and the J gene lost 0 bases, with 15 bases spanning the gap. The CDR3 has 18 amino acids. Germline loops: CDR1 MGHRA, CDR2 YSYEKL. The CDR3 spells CASSQVLIVFTTNEKLFF. Here the CDR3 DNA reads TGCGCCAGCAGCCAAGTTCTAATTGTTTTTACAACTAATGAAAAACTGTTTTTT.

Comments on this clone: Within the sample, other DNA sequences also encode this same CDR3. This chain connects TRBV9 to TRBJ2-7; D is perhaps TRBD2 (5 bases). V shed 4 bases and J shed 4 bases, with 15 bases lying between them. This CDR3 is built from 14 residues. The germline CDR1 and CDR2 sequences are SGDLS and YYNGEE. CDR3 sequence: CASSPRTGGYEQYF. Written as DNA, the CDR3 is TGTGCCAGCAGCCCCCGGACCGGAGGATACGAGCAGTACTTC. The variable domain in full, completed from reference TRBV9 and TRBJ2-7, reads DSGVTQTPKHLITATGQRVTLRCSPRSGDLSVYWYQQSLDQGLQFLIQYYNGEERAKGNILERFSAQQFPDLHSELNLSSLELGDSALYFCASSPRTGGYEQYFGPGTRLTVT.

The V and J genes are TRBV5-1 and TRBJ2-3; TRBD2 matches 10 bases. The CDR3 runs to 15 residues. The V segment lost 9 bases and the J segment 0 bases; nucleotides outside the gene matches: 7. Germline V lookup: CDR1 SGHRS, CDR2 YFSETQ. This CDR3 reads CATSLAGGSTDTQYF. For the CDR3, the DNA is TGCGCCACCTCTTTAGCGGGAGGAAGCACAGATACGCAGTATTTT.

In its sample, this clone was seen a few times. This chain joins TRBV6-5 and TRBJ1-1; 7 bases agree with TRBD1. CDR3 size: 14 residues. Per the germline V gene, CDR1 is MNHEY and CDR2 is SVGAGI. J was trimmed by 5 bases and V by 4 bases; bases with no gene match: 7. The CDR3: CASSLRGPGTEAFF. The DNA of the CDR3 is TGTGCCAGCAGTTTGAGGGGGCCCGGGACTGAAGCTTTCTTT.

As for this clone: This CDR3 fails to terminate in the conserved phenylalanine or tryptophan, so it likely reflects a read error. The limits of the CDR3 on the DNA are not certain, so only TCRdb's listed CDR3 is given. V gene TRBV6-6 combines with J gene TRBJ1-2; TRBD1 reflects the table's D call only, with no check against the DNA. CDR1 and CDR2 from the germline V gene are MNHNY and SVGAGI (reference sequence). With termini counted, the CDR3 has 11 amino acids. Here the CDR3 reads CASSEGQACFL.

The V call is TRBV6-6, the J call TRBJ1-1; 7 bases match TRBD1. The V gene's germline CDR1 is MNHNY and CDR2 SVGAGI (reference sequence). Trimming removed 10 bases from V and 7 bases from J; junction bases left unmatched: 9. The CDR3 sequence is 12 residues long. CDR3 in amino acids: CAIKTGMDEAFF. CDR3 DNA: TGTGCCATTAAGACAGGGATGGATGAAGCTTTCTTT.

This clone was observed a handful of times. The chain joins TRBV18 to TRBJ2-1; TRBD2 might be the D (6 bases). This CDR3 has 14 amino acids. In germline, CDR1 is KGHSH, CDR2 LQKENI. V was pared by 2 bases and J by 7 bases, with 12 bases between. CDR3 DNA sequence: TGTGCCAGCTCACCAGACGGGGGAGGTAATGAGCAGTTCTTC. Translation: CASSPDGGGNEQFF. The entire variable domain, with the rest obtained from reference TRBV18 and TRBJ2-1, is as follows: NAGVMQNPRHLVRRRGQEARLRCSPMKGHSHVYWYRQLPEEGLKFMVYLQKENIIDESGMPKERFSAEFPKEGPSILRIQQVVRGDSAAYFCASSPDGGGNEQFFGPGTRLTVL.

The rearrangement uses TRBV5-1 and TRBJ2-7, with 10 bases matching TRBD2. The CDR3 is 15 amino acids. CDR1 SGHRS and CDR2 YFSETQ come from the germline V gene. Trimming cost V 0 bases and J 2 bases; bases outside gene matches: 2. Here the CDR3 DNA reads TGCGCCAGCAGCTTGGTCCTAGCGGGGGCCTACGAGCAGTACTTC. Translating it yields CASSLVLAGAYEQYF.

A few counts support this clone. The chain links TRBV7-9 to TRBJ2-7; 7 positions agree with TRBD2. CDR3 length: 16 amino acids. Germline V gene sequence: CDR1 SEHNR, CDR2 FQNEAQ (reference sequence). The ends lost 8 bases at V and 1 base at J; junction bases unmatched: 14. The CDR3 region has the DNA TGTGCCAGCGGACCCCCCCTAGCGGTCCTATCCTACGAGCAGTACTTC. This gives the protein CASGPPLAVLSYEQYF.

This clone was recorded a few times. The genes are TRBV7-9 and TRBJ2-3, with D perhaps TRBD1 (8 bases). This CDR3 has 14 amino acids. Germline CDR1 SEHNR, CDR2 FQNEAQ (reference sequence). The V and J ends lost 5 bases and 2 bases respectively, with 11 bases between them. Written as DNA, the CDR3 is TGTGCCAGCAGCACAGGGGGGGTCACAGATACGCAGTATTTT. Its protein is CASSTGGVTDTQYF.

This clone was seen more than once but under ten times. The chain joins TRBV29-1 to TRBJ2-2, with 10 nucleotides matching TRBD2. With V trimmed by 4 bases and J by 5 bases, 7 bases remained unmatched. This CDR3 has 15 amino acids. Looked up from germline, CDR1 is SQVTM and CDR2 is ANQGSEA. CDR3 sequence reads: CSVVRLAGDTGELFF. The CDR3 nucleotides are TGCAGCGTTGTTCGGCTAGCGGGAGATACCGGGGAGCTGTTTTTT.

V and J are TRBV7-9 and TRBJ2-2, with 8 bases fitting TRBD2. The CDR3 has 17 amino acids. The V and J ends lost 5 bases and 5 bases, in that order; junction bases with no gene match: 13. In germline, CDR1 is SEHNR, CDR2 FQNEAQ (reference sequence). The DNA of the CDR3 is TGTGCCAGCAGCCCCTTCGGGGGGATAGCGGGAACCGGGGAGCTGTTTTTT. Its protein product is CASSPFGGIAGTGELFF.